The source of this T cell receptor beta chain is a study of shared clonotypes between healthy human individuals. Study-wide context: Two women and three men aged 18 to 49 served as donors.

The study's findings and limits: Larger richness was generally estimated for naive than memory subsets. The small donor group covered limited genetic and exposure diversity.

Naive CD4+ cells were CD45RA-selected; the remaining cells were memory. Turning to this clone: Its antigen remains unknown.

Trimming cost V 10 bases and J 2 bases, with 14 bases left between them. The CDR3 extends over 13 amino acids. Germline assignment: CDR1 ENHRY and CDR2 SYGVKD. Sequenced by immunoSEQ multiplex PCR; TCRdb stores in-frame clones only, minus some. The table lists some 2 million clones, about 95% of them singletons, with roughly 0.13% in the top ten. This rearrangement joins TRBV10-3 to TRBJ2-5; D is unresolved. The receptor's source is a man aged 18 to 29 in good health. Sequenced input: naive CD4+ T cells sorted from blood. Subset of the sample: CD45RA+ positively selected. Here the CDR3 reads CATFTESQETQYF. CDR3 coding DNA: TGTGCCACATTTACAGAGTCTCAAGAGACCCAGTACTTC.